Following are 30 T cell receptor beta chains from one sample sequenced in a study of CD8+CD57+ T cells in acquired aplastic anemia. Genomic DNA, the template, was used for profiling of the TCR beta VDJ and CDR3. TCRdb called the reads again in MiXCR, with one record for every CDR3 protein. The sample yields 180,000 or so distinct CDR3 sequences, approximately 45% seen once. The source material was sorted CD4+, CD8+, or CD8+CD57+ T cells (not recorded which) from PBMCs. These receptors originate from a human donor in good health.

Many counts were recorded for this clonotype. The gene calls are TRBV7-2 and TRBJ2-1, with D perhaps matching TRBD2 (6 bases). Trimming left V 0 bases short and J 0 bases short, with 9 bases between. Per the germline V gene, CDR1 is SGHTA and CDR2 is FQGNSA. The CDR3 has 16 residues. The CDR3: CASSLAAGSSYNEQFF. In DNA form, the CDR3 reads TGTGCCAGCAGCTTAGCAGCGGGTAGCTCCTACAATGAGCAGTTCTTC.

The table lists this clonotype with many counts. The chain combines TRBV24-1 with TRBJ2-1, with TRBD1 identical over 10 bases. The V gene's germline CDR1 is KGHDR and CDR2 SFDVKD. Trimming at V came to 5 bases and at J to 8 bases, leaving 8 bases not matched to a gene. CDR3 length: 15 amino acids. CDR3 in DNA: TGTGCCACCAGTGGCACCGGGACAGGGGAGGATGAGCAGTTCTTC. This sequence encodes CATSGTGTGEDEQFF.

J is TRBJ1-5 and V is TRBV20-1, with D tentatively TRBD1 (5 bases). The CDR3 contains 17 residues. Germline assignment: CDR1 DFQATT and CDR2 SNEGSKA (reference sequence). Trimming left V 2 bases short and J 7 bases short, with 24 bases between. The CDR3 region has the DNA TGCAGTGCTAGACCCAGCGGGGCCGGCTACAATGAGCAGCCCCAGCATTTT. This translates into CSARPSGAGYNEQPQHF.

The chain joins TRBV11-1 to TRBJ1-5; 9 bases are shared with TRBD1. Germline V gives CDR1 SGHAT, CDR2 FQDESV (reference sequence). Trimming cost V 1 base and J 0 bases; bases outside gene matches: 1. There are 16 residues in the CDR3. The CDR3 nucleotides read TGTGCCAGCAGCTTAGGGACAGGGGCTAGCAATCAGCCCCAGCATTTT. Translated, it gives CASSLGTGASNQPQHF.

This clonotype was counted once. The V and J genes are TRBV9 and TRBJ2-1; D assignment may be TRBD1 or TRBD2 (5 bases each). The CDR3 runs 14 residues. CDR1 and CDR2 (germline): SGDLS, YYNGEE. V was trimmed by 5 bases and J by 5 bases, leaving 14 bases between them. CDR3: CASSLAQGHNEQFF. CDR3 sequence (DNA): TGTGCCAGCAGTTTAGCGCAGGGTCACAATGAGCAGTTCTTC.

Ten or more counts support this clonotype. The chain combines TRBV9 with TRBJ2-2; perhaps TRBD1 as D (6 bases). This CDR3 is built from 13 residues. CDR1 SGDLS and CDR2 YYNGEE come from the germline V gene. V dropped 3 bases and J dropped 4 bases, with 7 bases sitting between them. CDR3 sequence (DNA): TGTGCCAGCAGCGCAGGGGTCACCGGGGAGCTGTTTTTT. This encodes CASSAGVTGELFF.

Many counts were recorded for this clonotype. The V and J genes are TRBV2 and TRBJ2-3, with D perhaps TRBD1 (5 bases). Germline loops: CDR1 SNHLY, CDR2 FYNNEI. The ends were cut back, 6 bases at V and 5 bases at J, with 18 bases in the middle. This CDR3 comprises 15 residues. The CDR3 loop is CASSFRAQGVDTQYF. In DNA, the CDR3 is TGTGCCAGCAGCTTCCGGGCCCAGGGCGTAGATACGCAGTATTTT.

This rearrangement joins TRBV7-9 to TRBJ2-5; the D gene could be TRBD1 or TRBD2 (5 bases each). CDR1 and CDR2 from the germline V gene are SEHNR and FQNEAQ (reference sequence). The CDR3 runs to 14 residues. The germline V and J ends were trimmed by 1 base and 4 bases, with 10 bases remaining between them. DNA for the CDR3: TGTGCCAGCAGCTTAGTGGGGACGGGAGAGACCCAGTACTTC. Translated: CASSLVGTGETQYF.

The chain couples TRBV4-2 to TRBJ2-5; TRBD2 matches at 7 bases. V shed 4 bases, J shed 1 base, and the junction held 6 bases outside the gene matches. From germline, CDR1 is LGHNA and CDR2 YNFKEQ. The CDR3 is made up of 15 amino acids. CDR3 sequence: CASSLVTGGQETQYF. The CDR3 DNA is TGTGCCAGCAGCCTAGTGACGGGGGGCCAAGAGACCCAGTACTTC.

A few counts support this clonotype. V usage is TRBV9 and J usage is TRBJ2-2; D uncertain. The CDR3 totals 13 residues. Germline CDR1 SGDLS, CDR2 YYNGEE. Trimming stripped 0 bases from V and 5 bases from J, with 5 bases between. The DNA for the CDR3 is TGTGCCAGCAGCGTAGTAGTAACCGGGGAGCTGTTTTTT. It encodes CASSVVVTGELFF.

The rearrangement links TRBV24-1 to TRBJ2-1; D is uncertain. This CDR3 contains 15 residues. The ends were cut back, 9 bases at V and 6 bases at J, with 20 bases in the middle. Per germline, CDR1 KGHDR and CDR2 SFDVKD. The CDR3 DNA sequence: TGTGCCACCGGATCAATGGCCCCAGCAGGCAATGAGCAGTTCTTC. Translated, it gives CATGSMAPAGNEQFF.

Note on this clonotype: One base away lies a much larger clone, so this may be a sequencing read error. As the CDR3 is not closed by the conserved phenylalanine or tryptophan, this likely results from a read error. The DNA is left out, because the CDR3 cannot be placed on it with certainty; the CDR3 is given as TCRdb lists it. The CDR3 sequence: CASSMALSGMLFL. The chain recombines TRBV19 with TRBJ2-1. Germline V gives CDR1 LNHDA, CDR2 SQIVND (reference sequence). Termini included, the CDR3 measures 13 amino acids.

The CDR3 sequence: CASSDLGGLQPQHF. CDR3 nucleotide sequence: TGTGCCAGTAGTGATCTAGGGGGTCTTCAGCCCCAGCATTTT. The chain joins TRBV19 to TRBJ1-5; D may be TRBD1 (6 bases). Germline values: CDR1 LNHDA, CDR2 SQIVND (reference sequence). The CDR3 extends over 14 amino acids. V lost 5 bases and J lost 6, with 14 bases in between. The variable domain in full, with the rest retrieved from reference TRBV19 and TRBJ1-5, is DGGITQSPKYLFRKEGQNVTLSCEQNLNHDAMYWYRQDPGQGLRLIYYSQIVNDFQKGDIAEGYSVSREKKESFPLTVTSAQKNPTAFYLCASSDLGGLQPQHFGDGTRLSIL.

The chain recombines TRBV24-1 with TRBJ2-4, with 8 bases identical to TRBD1. The CDR3 covers 15 residues. Germline values: CDR1 KGHDR, CDR2 SFDVKD. The V and J ends lost 9 bases and 0 bases, in that order; junction bases with no gene match: 6. CDR3 amino acids: CATSRGRPAKNIQYF. As DNA, the CDR3 is TGTGCCACCTCCAGGGGGCGCCCAGCCAAAAACATTCAGTACTTC.

This clonotype was observed many times. This rearrangement joins TRBV12-3 or TRBV12-4 to TRBJ2-5, with TRBD1 as a possible D gene (7 bases). V gave up 5 bases and J gave up 1 base, with 11 bases separating them. The CDR3 has 14 amino acids. The CDR3 coding sequence is TGTGCCAGCAGTCCGGGGGACAGCCAAGAGACCCAGTACTTC. Amino acid sequence: CASSPGDSQETQYF.

The chain is built from TRBV13 and TRBJ1-2, with TRBD1 identical over 8 bases. The germline V gene encodes CDR1 PRHDT and CDR2 FYEKMQ (reference sequence). V shed 5 bases, J shed 6 bases, and the junction held 8 bases outside the gene matches. CDR3 length equals 14 residues. CDR3 sequence: CASSLRGRWHGYTF. Here the CDR3 DNA reads TGTGCCAGCAGCCTCAGGGGGCGCTGGCATGGCTACACCTTC.

The V and J genes are TRBV2 and TRBJ2-1, with 9 bases that match TRBD2. Germline V gene lookup returns CDR1 SNHLY and CDR2 FYNNEI. The CDR3 has 13 amino acids. Germline trimming cut 7 bases from V and 4 bases from J; bases unmatched to any gene: 2. The DNA of the CDR3 is TGTGCCAGCAACCTAGCGGGATACAATGAGCAGTTCTTC. Residues: CASNLAGYNEQFF.

In this sample, this clonotype turned up many times. The chain is built from TRBV7-2 and TRBJ1-3; D unresolved. Trimming took off 5 bases at V and 0 bases at J, with 11 bases between the two ends. The germline gives CDR1 SGHTA, CDR2 FQGNSA. The CDR3 loop spans 15 amino acids. The CDR3 region is CASSEDTSSGNTIYF. The CDR3 DNA reads as TGTGCCAGCAGCGAAGACACCAGCTCTGGAAACACCATATATTTT. Variable domain in full (rest from reference TRBV7-2 and TRBJ1-3): GAGVSQSPSNKVTEKGKDVELRCDPISGHTALYWYRQSLGQGLEFLIYFQGNSAPDKSGLPSDRFSAERTGGSVSTLTIQRTQQEDSAVYLCASSEDTSSGNTIYFGEGSWLTVV.

The CDR3 nucleotides are TGTGCCAGCAGCTTCGGGACAGGGTGGTCAAATTCACCCCTCCACTTT. Its protein is CASSFGTGWSNSPLHF. The V call is TRBV11-2, the J call TRBJ1-6, with TRBD1 matching over 9 bases. The ends lost 3 bases at V and 7 bases at J; junction bases unmatched: 7. The CDR3 consists of 16 residues. Per the germline V gene, CDR1 is SGHAT and CDR2 is FQNNGV. Full variable domain (remainder filled in from reference TRBV11-2 and TRBJ1-6): EAGVAQSPRYKIIEKRQSVAFWCNPISGHATLYWYQQILGQGPKLLIQFQNNGVVDDSQLPKDRFSAERLKGVDSTLKIQPAKLEDSAVYLCASSFGTGWSNSPLHFGNGTRLTVT.

This clonotype has at least ten counts. The J gene is TRBJ2-1, the V gene TRBV20-1; TRBD2 agrees at 11 bases. Germline loops: CDR1 DFQATT, CDR2 SNEGSKA (reference sequence). The CDR3 runs 15 residues. V was clipped by 3 bases and J by 2 bases; unmatched bases: 3. The CDR3 sequence is CSARLAGGPYNEQFF. The CDR3 DNA reads TGCAGTGCTAGGTTAGCGGGAGGGCCCTACAATGAGCAGTTCTTC.

This clonotype came up many times. The genes are TRBV7-9 and TRBJ2-7; 8 nucleotides agree with TRBD2. CDR3 length: 16 amino acids. The junction had 7 bases not matched to a gene; V was cut back by 3 bases and J by 0 bases. The germline V gene has CDR1 SEHNR and CDR2 FQNEAQ (reference sequence). CDR3 in DNA: TGTGCCAGCAGCTTCCAGGCGAGCGGGAGCTCCTACGAGCAGTACTTC. Its translation is CASSFQASGSSYEQYF.

In this sample, this clonotype turned up a few times. V is TRBV15 and J is TRBJ2-1; TRBD1 might be the D (5 bases). Germline V lookup: CDR1 LNHNV, CDR2 YYDKDF (reference sequence). CDR3 length: 15 residues. Trimming stripped 5 bases from V and 2 bases from J, with 13 bases between. As DNA, the CDR3 is TGTGCCACCAGCCCGACCCGGACAACCTACAATGAGCAGTTCTTC. It encodes CATSPTRTTYNEQFF.

This clonotype was seen many times. The chain joins TRBV20-1 to TRBJ2-3; the D gene is possibly TRBD2 (6 bases). The germline V and J ends were trimmed by 3 bases and 1 base, with 8 bases remaining between them. This CDR3 spans 13 amino acids. Germline loops: CDR1 DFQATT, CDR2 SNEGSKA (reference sequence). CDR3 region: CSASGSGTDTQYF. CDR3 in DNA: TGCAGTGCTAGCGGGAGTGGCACAGATACGCAGTATTTT.

Details on this clonotype: At one of its ends the junction is not consistent with the germline gene, which may arise from a read error. This sequence joins TRBV10-3 and TRBJ1-1; 10 positions agree with TRBD1. CDR1 ENHRY and CDR2 SYGVKD come from the germline V gene. This CDR3 is built from 14 residues. The CDR3 loop reads CASSAGQGVGKAFF. The DNA for the CDR3 is TGTGCCAGCAGTGCTGGACAGGGGGTTGGGAAAGCTTTCTTT.

The chain links TRBV10-3 to TRBJ2-1; 11 bases match TRBD2. Germline trimming cut 4 bases from V and 5 bases from J; bases unmatched to any gene: 13. This CDR3 is built from 18 residues. Germline CDR1 and CDR2: ENHRY and SYGVKD. CDR3 sequence (DNA): TGTGCCATCAGTGCCTGGAGCCGAGGGACTAGCGGAAACAATGAGCAGTTCTTC. Its translation is CAISAWSRGTSGNNEQFF.

The chain recombines TRBV19 with TRBJ1-6; D remains ambiguous. Germline V gene lookup returns CDR1 LNHDA and CDR2 SQIVND (reference sequence). V lost 9 bases and J lost 6, with 15 bases in between. The CDR3 extends over 14 amino acids. The CDR3 sequence is CASAGIGFNSPLHF. The CDR3, as DNA: TGTGCCAGCGCCGGGATTGGGTTTAATTCACCCCTCCACTTT.

The genes are TRBV4-1 and TRBJ2-7; D unresolved. The germline CDR1 and CDR2 sequences are MGHRA and YSYEKL. V lost 2 bases and J 2 bases, leaving 7 bases between the germline ends. The CDR3 contains 13 residues. The CDR3 coding sequence is TGCGCCAGCAGCCAAACGGTGGCCTACGAGCAGTACTTC. Amino acids: CASSQTVAYEQYF.

This chain links TRBV5-6 with TRBJ2-4; D is uncertain. The V end was cut by 1 base, the J end by 0 bases, with 8 bases between. CDR3 size: 15 residues. Germline-derived CDR1 and CDR2 are SGHDT and YYEEEE. The CDR3 protein is CASSLLAAAKNIQYF. As DNA, the CDR3 is TGTGCCAGCAGCTTGCTCGCAGCAGCCAAAAACATTCAGTACTTC.

This clonotype was seen at least ten times. This rearrangement joins TRBV7-2 to TRBJ1-1; 7 nucleotides match TRBD1. CDR1 SGHTA and CDR2 FQGNSA come from the germline V gene. V gave up 6 bases and J gave up 3 bases; unmatched junction bases: 7. This CDR3 region has 14 residues. The CDR3, as DNA: TGTGCCAGCAGGGTCGGCGGACAGGACACTGAAGCTTTCTTT. It encodes CASRVGGQDTEAFF. Drawing the rest from reference TRBV7-2 and TRBJ1-1, the complete variable domain is GAGVSQSPSNKVTEKGKDVELRCDPISGHTALYWYRQSLGQGLEFLIYFQGNSAPDKSGLPSDRFSAERTGGSVSTLTIQRTQQEDSAVYLCASRVGGQDTEAFFGQGTRLTVV.

This clonotype has just one count. The chain carries TRBV7-9 and TRBJ1-1; the D is unclear. CDR1 is SEHNR, CDR2 FQNEAQ, per germline (reference sequence). There are 13 residues in the CDR3. The germline V and J ends were trimmed by 7 bases and 5 bases, with 14 bases remaining between them. In nucleotides, the CDR3 is TGTGCCAGCACCCAAGGTAGGAGGACTGAAGCTTTCTTT. It specifies CASTQGRRTEAFF.